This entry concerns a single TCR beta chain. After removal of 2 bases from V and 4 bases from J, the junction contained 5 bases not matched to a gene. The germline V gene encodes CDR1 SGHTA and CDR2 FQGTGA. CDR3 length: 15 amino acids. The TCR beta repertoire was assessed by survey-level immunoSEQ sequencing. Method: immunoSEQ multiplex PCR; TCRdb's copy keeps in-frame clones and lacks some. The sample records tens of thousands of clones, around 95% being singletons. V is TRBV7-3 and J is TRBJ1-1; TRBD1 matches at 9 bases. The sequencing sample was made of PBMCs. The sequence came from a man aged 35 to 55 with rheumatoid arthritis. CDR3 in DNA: TGTGCCAGCAGCTTAGACAGGGGGAGAGGCACTGAAGCTTTCTTT. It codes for CASSLDRGRGTEAFF.